The 9 T cell receptor beta chains presented below share a single source sample, sequenced in a study of blood T cell repertoires in COVID-19. Here immunoSEQ multiplex PCR was the method, and the copy in TCRdb shows in-frame clones only, minus some. Found here are about 88,000 clones, roughly 88% of them singletons; the top ten hold about 2.7%. The sample comprised peripheral blood. All receptors come from a woman of 80 years or more with acute or convalescent COVID-19.

The gene calls are TRBV9 and TRBJ2-1; no clear D gene. Germline CDR1 SGDLS, CDR2 YYNGEE. The CDR3 covers 17 residues. Trimming removed 0 bases at V and 0 bases at J, with 13 bases between. CDR3 in amino acids: CASSVATGWSSYNEQFF. The CDR3 DNA is TGTGCCAGCAGCGTAGCTACCGGTTGGAGCTCCTACAATGAGCAGTTCTTC.

The chain couples TRBV7-2 to TRBJ1-6, with 9 nucleotides matching TRBD1. The CDR3 is 15 amino acids. Trimming removed 5 bases from V and 5 bases from J; junction bases left unmatched: 4. Germline assignment: CDR1 SGHTA and CDR2 FQGNSA. CDR3 coding DNA: TGTGCCAGCAGCCCCGGGACAGGGAATAATTCACCCCTCCACTTT. This gives the protein CASSPGTGNNSPLHF.

This clone was seen at least ten times. CDR3 region: CASSSAPGARGYEQYF. In DNA, the CDR3 is TGTGCCAGCAGCTCCGCACCAGGCGCGCGTGGCTACGAGCAGTACTTC. This chain uses TRBV7-9 with TRBJ2-7; D ambiguous. The CDR3 spans 16 residues. V dropped 4 bases and J dropped 3 bases, with 19 bases sitting between them. Germline V CDR1 and CDR2: SEHNR, FQNEAQ (reference sequence).

The genes are TRBV20-1 and TRBJ2-1; D is possibly TRBD2 (5 bases). The germline V gene encodes CDR1 DFQATT and CDR2 SNEGSKA (reference sequence). The CDR3 loop spans 11 amino acids. Trimming pared 3 bases from V and 8 bases from J, leaving 8 bases between. This CDR3 is CSARRAHEQFF. CDR3 nucleotides: TGCAGTGCTAGGAGGGCCCATGAGCAGTTCTTC.

The chain employs TRBV5-1 and TRBJ2-3; 8 positions match TRBD2. V lost 0 bases and J lost 4; bases outside the gene matches: 4. In germline, CDR1 is SGHRS, CDR2 YFSETQ. The CDR3 is made up of 15 amino acids. For the CDR3, the DNA is TGCGCCAGCAGCTTGGCGGGAGGGAGGGCAGATACGCAGTATTTT. The encoded protein is CASSLAGGRADTQYF.

The chain employs TRBV7-8 and TRBJ1-6; no definite D call. V lost 0 bases and J lost 9, with 9 bases in between. The germline CDR1 and CDR2 sequences are SGHVS and FQNEAQ. This CDR3 has 14 amino acids. The CDR3, as DNA: TGTGCCAGCAGCTTAGCCTTATATGTTTCACCCCTCCACTTT. It is translated as CASSLALYVSPLHF.

The rearrangement uses TRBV28 and TRBJ2-1; unclear D gene. The germline V gene encodes CDR1 MDHEN and CDR2 SYDVKM. Deletions cut 5 bases from V and 0 bases from J, with 8 bases between. This CDR3 region has 14 residues. CDR3 sequence (DNA): TGTGCCAGCAGTGGCATTCCCTCCTACAATGAGCAGTTCTTC. Protein: CASSGIPSYNEQFF. The entire variable domain, with the rest obtained from reference TRBV28 and TRBJ2-1, is as follows: DVKVTQSSRYLVKRTGEKVFLECVQDMDHENMFWYRQDPGLGLRLIYFSYDVKMKEKGDIPEGYSVSREKKERFSLILESASTNQTSMYLCASSGIPSYNEQFFGPGTRLTVL.

As DNA, the CDR3 is TGTGCCAGCAGCCAAGAGTGGGACAGGGCCGGTGGCTACACCTTC. The encoded protein is CASSQEWDRAGGYTF. The V and J genes are TRBV3-1 (or the pseudogene TRBV3-2) and TRBJ1-2, with 9 nucleotides matching TRBD1. The J segment lost 7 bases and the V segment lost 0 bases, leaving 6 bases of the junction unmatched. The CDR3 runs 15 residues. Germline-derived CDR1 and CDR2 are LGHDT and YNNKEL (reference sequence).

The chain couples TRBV7-2 to TRBJ1-6, with D possibly being TRBD1 (6 bases). V was pared by 0 bases and J by 9 bases, with 12 bases between. Germline assignment: CDR1 SGHTA and CDR2 FQGNSA. This CDR3 is 15 amino acids long. The DNA of the CDR3 is TGTGCCAGCAGCTTAGCACCCGGGACAAGTTCACCCCTCCACTTT. This encodes CASSLAPGTSSPLHF.